What follows are 16 T cell receptor beta chains derived from one specimen sequenced in a study of cytomegalovirus exposure and HLA in healthy donors. Primers included in the PCR were 60 Vbeta and 13 Jbeta primers. Measured with immunoSEQ multiplex PCR; TCRdb has only the in-frame clones, and not every one. The sample includes about 150,000 clones, approximately 80% of them seen just once. The sample was PBMCs. The receptor set was obtained from a man aged 40-49 years in good health and CMV-seropositive.

There are a few counts of this clone. This rearrangement joins TRBV2 to TRBJ1-1, with unresolved D. This CDR3 has 12 residues. Trimming shortened V by 7 bases and J by 3 bases, and 9 bases separated the two germline ends. The V gene's germline CDR1 is SNHLY and CDR2 FYNNEI. This CDR3 is CASTREDTEAFF. CDR3 nucleotides: TGTGCCAGCACGCGGGAAGACACTGAAGCTTTCTTT.

This clone was detected only once. The V and J genes are TRBV5-1 and TRBJ2-5; D unclear. TRBJ2-7 matches the DNA end more closely, so the J call is doubtful. The CDR3 consists of 14 residues. The germline V gene has CDR1 SGHRS and CDR2 YFSETQ. The DNA of the CDR3 is TGCGCCAGCAGCGCGTGGGCGCCTACCTACGAGCAGTACTTC. Its protein is CASSAWAPTYEQYF.

The chain carries TRBV4-2 and TRBJ2-5; TRBD2 aligns across 12 bases. The length of the CDR3 is 14 residues. Germline V gives CDR1 LGHNA, CDR2 YNFKEQ. The junction had 0 bases not matched to a gene; V was cut back by 4 bases and J by 3 bases. Here the CDR3 DNA reads TGTGCCAGCAGCCCTAGCGGGAGGGAAGAGACCCAGTACTTC. This gives the protein CASSPSGREETQYF.

The chain recombines TRBV7-9 with TRBJ1-1; possibly TRBD1 for D (6 bases). CDR3 length: 12 amino acids. Germline V lookup: CDR1 SEHNR, CDR2 FQNEAQ (reference sequence). Trimming cost V 6 bases and J 7 bases, with 12 bases left between them. For the CDR3, the DNA is TGTGCCAGCAGTATGGGGGACAATGAAGCTTTCTTT. This codes for CASSMGDNEAFF.

This clone was detected a few times. This chain connects TRBV29-1 to TRBJ2-7, with 11 bases identical to TRBD2. CDR3 length: 14 amino acids. V lost 5 bases, J lost 4 bases, and 7 bases stayed unmatched. Germline V lookup: CDR1 SQVTM, CDR2 ANQGSEA. The CDR3 DNA reads as TGCAGCGTTAGGGTAGCGGGAGGGCATTACGAGCAGTACTTC. Its protein is CSVRVAGGHYEQYF.

This clone appeared a few times. The chain joins TRBV30 to TRBJ1-2; D unclear. This CDR3 is 19 amino acids long. Germline values: CDR1 GTSNPN, CDR2 SVGIG (reference sequence). Trimming took 0 bases from V and 3 from J, leaving 26 bases between them. The DNA for the CDR3 is TGTGCCTGGAGTGTTGAGTTTTTTCTCTCCCCAGGATATCACTATGGCTACACCTTC. Its translation: CAWSVEFFLSPGYHYGYTF.

The V gene is TRBV2, the J gene TRBJ2-2, with a possible D match to TRBD2 (6 bases). V was clipped by 6 bases and J by 1 base, with 12 bases between them. Germline CDR1 SNHLY, CDR2 FYNNEI. The CDR3 length is 15 residues. CDR3 sequence reads: CASRGEAVNTGELFF. The CDR3 bases are TGTGCCAGCAGAGGGGAGGCCGTGAACACCGGGGAGCTGTTTTTT.

This chain connects TRBV4-1 to TRBJ2-7, with a possible D match to TRBD2 (6 bases). The V end lost 1 base, the J end lost 5 bases, and 12 bases lay between the germline ends. CDR1 is MGHRA and CDR2 is YSYEKL in the germline V gene. The CDR3 contains 14 residues. The CDR3 region is CASSQAGGADEQYF. The CDR3 region has the DNA TGCGCCAGCAGCCAAGCTGGAGGGGCGGACGAGCAGTACTTC.

The J gene is TRBJ2-3, the V gene TRBV19; D is possibly TRBD2 (5 bases). The V and J ends lost 7 bases and 0 bases respectively, with 8 bases between them. There are 13 residues in the CDR3. CDR1 and CDR2 (germline): LNHDA, SQIVND (reference sequence). CDR3 protein: CASKWTSTDTQYF. In nucleotides, the CDR3 is TGTGCCAGTAAATGGACTAGCACAGATACGCAGTATTTT.

Here the CDR3 DNA reads TGTGCCAGCAGCGTCAGGGGGCCTCTCGACGGCTACACCTTC. Its protein product is CASSVRGPLDGYTF. The chain has TRBV7-2 and TRBJ1-2; 8 positions match TRBD1. Germline V gives CDR1 SGHTA, CDR2 FQGNSA. The CDR3 totals 14 residues. The trim removed 5 bases at V and 8 bases at J, leaving 10 bases unmatched.

The V call is TRBV6-1, the J call TRBJ2-7, with 13 nucleotides matching TRBD2. Germline V lookup: CDR1 MNHNS, CDR2 SASEGT. Trimming removed 5 bases from V and 11 bases from J; junction bases left unmatched: 12. The CDR3 length is 15 residues. Here the CDR3 reads CASSRDWTSGGEEYF. CDR3 coding DNA: TGTGCCAGCAGTCGTGATTGGACTAGCGGGGGAGAGGAGTACTTC.

The chain couples TRBV19 to TRBJ2-5; 12 bases line up with TRBD2. From germline, CDR1 is LNHDA and CDR2 SQIVND (reference sequence). V lost 3 bases and J lost 5; bases outside the gene matches: 7. The CDR3 runs 16 residues. The CDR3 bases are TGTGCCAGTAGTATTACTAGCGGGAGGTCGGGGGAGACCCAGTACTTC. This translates into CASSITSGRSGETQYF. The whole variable domain, filled in from reference TRBV19 and TRBJ2-5, reads DGGITQSPKYLFRKEGQNVTLSCEQNLNHDAMYWYRQDPGQGLRLIYYSQIVNDFQKGDIAEGYSVSREKKESFPLTVTSAQKNPTAFYLCASSITSGRSGETQYFGPGTRLLVL.

This clone is a singleton in its sample. The chain employs TRBV29-1 and TRBJ2-2; D is unclear. Germline loops: CDR1 SQVTM, CDR2 ANQGSEA. The CDR3 extends over 13 amino acids. This chain's CDR3 is CNVATRFSGELFF. The CDR3 DNA follows: TGCAACGTCGCGACTCGTTTCAGCGGGGAGCTGTTTTTT.

The gene calls are TRBV29-1 and TRBJ2-1; 13 bases are shared with TRBD2. The CDR3 has 14 residues. Germline CDR1 and CDR2: SQVTM and ANQGSEA. The ends lost 7 bases at V and 7 bases at J; junction bases unmatched: 7. CDR3 DNA: TGCAGCGGGGACGGGGGACTAGCGGGGAATGAGCAGTTCTTC. Its translation: CSGDGGLAGNEQFF.

The chain links TRBV9 to TRBJ2-1; D perhaps matches TRBD1 (9 bases). V was pared by 0 bases and J by 4 bases, with 32 bases between. CDR3 length: 22 residues. Germline CDR1 SGDLS, CDR2 YYNGEE. CDR3 sequence: CASSVALPPGQGRLAGYNEQFF. In DNA, the CDR3 is TGTGCCAGCAGCGTAGCCCTACCGCCGGGACAGGGAAGGCTAGCGGGTTACAATGAGCAGTTCTTC.

This clone was found once. The chain carries TRBV30 and TRBJ2-3, with D maybe TRBD2 (7 bases). The CDR3 runs to 16 residues. CDR1 is GTSNPN, CDR2 SVGIG, per germline (reference sequence). V was clipped by 3 bases and J by 2 bases, with 18 bases between them. The CDR3 region is CAWSHGRRGHTDTQYF. The CDR3 DNA reads TGTGCCTGGAGCCACGGGAGGAGGGGACACACAGATACGCAGTATTTT.